The 28 T cell receptor beta chains in this list originate from one sample, sequenced in a study of T cells in Graves' hyperthyroidism and ophthalmopathy. Researchers took RNA transcripts and amplified the TCR beta CDR3 regions from them. The HTBI primer set was used in a first-round RT-PCR of the TCR CDR3. TCRdb independently ran MiXCR on the multiplex PCR reads; one entry per CDR3 protein. The data hold approximately 300,000 distinct CDR3 sequences, with approximately 17% observed a single time. Sequencing was performed on blood. Receptors were obtained from a woman aged 55-70 years with Graves' ophthalmopathy.

The J gene is TRBJ1-5, the V gene TRBV2; tentative D call: TRBD1 (6 bases). The germline V and J ends were trimmed by 4 bases and 2 bases, with 12 bases remaining between them. The CDR3 has 15 residues. Germline lookup yields CDR1 SNHLY and CDR2 FYNNEI. For the CDR3, the DNA is TGTGCCAGCAGTGCACAACAGGGACGCAATCAGCCCCAGCATTTT. Translating gives CASSAQQGRNQPQHF.

The sample holds a few counts of this clonotype. V usage is TRBV6-2 or TRBV6-3 and J usage is TRBJ1-2; D unclear. This CDR3 spans 12 amino acids. The germline V and J ends were trimmed by 4 bases and 7 bases, with 10 bases remaining between them. Germline V gene data show CDR1 as MNHEY and CDR2 as SVGEGT. CDR3 residues: CASSCRVCGYTF. The CDR3 region has the DNA TGTGCCAGCAGTTGTCGAGTCTGTGGCTACACCTTC.

There are a few counts of this clonotype. The chain combines TRBV5-1 with TRBJ2-7; D may correspond to TRBD1 or TRBD2 (7 bases each). Looked up from germline, CDR1 is SGHRS and CDR2 is YFSETQ. The CDR3 contains 16 residues. V lost 0 bases, J lost 4 bases, and 17 bases lay in between. The CDR3, as DNA: TGCGCCAGCAGCTTGGCGGTCACAGGGGAGGGGTACGAGCAGTACTTC. Its translation: CASSLAVTGEGYEQYF.

This clonotype was picked up many times. The chain joins TRBV7-2 to TRBJ2-3; TRBD2 aligns across 10 bases. The V gene's germline CDR1 is SGHTA and CDR2 FQGNSA. The J segment lost 4 bases and the V segment lost 2 bases, leaving 12 bases of the junction unmatched. This CDR3 spans 18 amino acids. The CDR3 reads CASSLWLGTSAIPDTQYF. In DNA, the CDR3 is TGTGCCAGCAGCTTATGGCTCGGGACTAGCGCTATACCAGATACGCAGTATTTT. Full variable domain (rest looked up from reference TRBV7-2 and TRBJ2-3): GAGVSQSPSNKVTEKGKDVELRCDPISGHTALYWYRQSLGQGLEFLIYFQGNSAPDKSGLPSDRFSAERTGGSVSTLTIQRTQQEDSAVYLCASSLWLGTSAIPDTQYFGPGTRLTVL.

This clonotype was observed a handful of times. This chain connects TRBV6-1 to TRBJ2-3; 8 bases fit TRBD1. The V gene's germline CDR1 is MNHNS and CDR2 SASEGT. The V segment lost 5 bases and the J segment 6 bases; nucleotides outside the gene matches: 10. The length of the CDR3 is 15 residues. DNA of the CDR3: TGTGCCAGCAGTTCCAGGGGGCGAATCATCGATACGCAGTATTTT. Protein sequence: CASSSRGRIIDTQYF.

The chain links TRBV18 to TRBJ2-2; D ambiguous. The length of the CDR3 is 13 residues. Trimming removed 6 bases at V and 7 bases at J, with 12 bases between. Germline V gene data show CDR1 as KGHSH and CDR2 as LQKENI. CDR3 sequence reads: CASSQRVDGELFF. CDR3 DNA sequence: TGTGCCAGCTCGCAACGGGTTGACGGGGAGCTGTTTTTT.

The chain links TRBV27 to TRBJ2-1, with TRBD2 matching over 10 bases. V gave up 5 bases and J gave up 7 bases; unmatched junction bases: 11. The CDR3 consists of 16 residues. CDR1 and CDR2 from the germline V gene are MNHEY and SMNVEV (reference sequence). DNA of the CDR3: TGTGCCAGCAGTCGCGCTCTAGCGGGAGAAGGAAATGAGCAGTTCTTC. It codes for CASSRALAGEGNEQFF.

In its sample, this clonotype was seen a few times. The chain carries TRBV7-6 and TRBJ1-3; no clear D. This CDR3 is built from 16 residues. V shed 2 bases and J shed 0 bases, with 11 bases lying between them. Germline CDR1 and CDR2: SGHVS and FNYEAQ. For the CDR3, the DNA is TGTGCCAGCAGCTTAAACCCCCCAGGCTCTGGAAACACCATATATTTT. Its protein product is CASSLNPPGSGNTIYF.

This clonotype was counted ten times or more. The rearrangement joins TRBV6-1 to TRBJ1-1, with TRBD1 matching over 11 bases. The CDR3 totals 18 residues. The junction had 10 bases not matched to a gene; V was cut back by 3 bases and J by 1 base. CDR1 and CDR2 from the germline V gene are MNHNS and SASEGT. The CDR3 bases are TGTGCCAGCAGTGACCCGGACAGGGGGCTGGTGAAGAACACTGAAGCTTTCTTT. As protein: CASSDPDRGLVKNTEAFF.

This rearrangement joins TRBV2 to TRBJ1-5; the D is unclear. Germline CDR1 SNHLY, CDR2 FYNNEI. CDR3 length: 13 residues. Trimming stripped 8 bases from V and 2 bases from J, with 10 bases between. CDR3: CASGRQRNQPQHF. The CDR3 DNA sequence: TGTGCCAGCGGGAGGCAGCGCAATCAGCCCCAGCATTTT. Supplemented by reference TRBV2 and TRBJ1-5, the full variable domain reads EPEVTQTPSHQVTQMGQEVILRCVPISNHLYFYWYRQILGQKVEFLVSFYNNEISEKSEIFDDQFSVERPDGSNFTLKIRSTKLEDSAMYFCASGRQRNQPQHFGDGTRLSIL.

This clonotype has just a few counts. The chain combines TRBV9 with TRBJ2-1, with TRBD2 matching 7 bases. V lost 2 bases to trimming and J lost 4 bases; unmatched junction nucleotides: 3. Germline V gives CDR1 SGDLS, CDR2 YYNGEE. This CDR3 is 14 amino acids long. The CDR3 region is CASSVWEGYNEQFF. CDR3 DNA sequence: TGTGCCAGCAGCGTTTGGGAGGGTTACAATGAGCAGTTCTTC.

CDR3 loop: CASSRTGGVEQYF. CDR3 sequence (DNA): TGCGCCAGCAGCAGGACAGGGGGCGTCGAGCAGTACTTC. The rearrangement joins TRBV10-1 to TRBJ2-7, with TRBD1 identical over 11 bases. V lost 6 bases to trimming and J lost 6 bases; unmatched junction nucleotides: 4. The CDR3 extends over 13 amino acids. Germline V gives CDR1 WNHNN, CDR2 SYGVQD (reference sequence).

In the case of this clonotype: An end of the junction differs from the germline gene, which may be a read error. The CDR3 sequence: CASSPGQGYSLLHF. DNA of the CDR3: TGTGCCAGCAGTCCGGGACAGGGGTATTCACTCCTCCACTTT. The chain employs TRBV6-2 or TRBV6-3 and TRBJ1-6; 10 bases are a match to TRBD1. CDR1 MNHEY and CDR2 SVGEGT come from the germline V gene. CDR3 length equals 14 residues.

Many counts were recorded for this clonotype. V and J are TRBV3-1 and TRBJ2-5; maybe TRBD1 (5 bases). With 3 bases removed from V and 3 bases from J, the gap between germline ends came to 11 bases. The CDR3 consists of 14 residues. Germline lookup yields CDR1 LGHDT and CDR2 YNNKEL (reference sequence). CDR3 residues: CASSHSTDEETQYF. The CDR3 DNA reads TGTGCCAGCAGCCATTCGACAGACGAAGAGACCCAGTACTTC.

This clonotype showed up just a few times. The chain couples TRBV7-2 to TRBJ1-5, with 7 bases aligning to TRBD1. Germline trimming cut 0 bases from V and 0 bases from J; bases unmatched to any gene: 11. The CDR3 totals 19 residues. The germline V gene encodes CDR1 SGHTA and CDR2 FQGNSA. CDR3 in DNA: TGTGCCAGCAGCTTAGCATTTTTGGGGGACAGAAATAGCAATCAGCCCCAGCATTTT. Protein: CASSLAFLGDRNSNQPQHF.

This clonotype was seen ten or more times. This rearrangement joins TRBV18 to TRBJ1-5; TRBD1 agrees at 8 bases. Unmatched junction bases numbered 17, after V lost 6 bases and J lost 4 bases. Germline CDR1 and CDR2: KGHSH and LQKENI. The CDR3 consists of 18 residues. DNA for the CDR3: TGTGCCAGCTCCCCGATCAGGGGGCAGGGCCGTTCAAATCAGCCCCAGCATTTT. Translated, it gives CASSPIRGQGRSNQPQHF. Full variable domain (missing parts from reference TRBV18 and TRBJ1-5): NAGVMQNPRHLVRRRGQEARLRCSPMKGHSHVYWYRQLPEEGLKFMVYLQKENIIDESGMPKERFSAEFPKEGPSILRIQQVVRGDSAAYFCASSPIRGQGRSNQPQHFGDGTRLSIL.

The sample holds a few counts of this clonotype. The rearrangement uses TRBV14 and TRBJ1-1; a weak D match, TRBD1 (5 bases). Germline V gene lookup returns CDR1 SGHDN and CDR2 FVKESK. V shed 6 bases and J shed 8 bases, with 10 bases lying between them. The CDR3 consists of 11 residues. Written as DNA, the CDR3 is TGTGCCAGCAGTAATCGGGGGGAAGCTTTCTTT. Its translation: CASSNRGEAFF.

Concerning this clonotype itself: Being one base from a much bigger clone, this may be a read error. The chain carries TRBV6-1 and TRBJ2-2; D might be TRBD1 (6 bases). CDR3 length equals 16 residues. Per the germline V gene, CDR1 is MNHNS and CDR2 is SASEGT. Trimming removed 10 bases from V and 5 bases from J, with 23 bases in between. CDR3 DNA sequence: TGTGCCAACACCCACGGACAGCGGTGGCGTACCGGGGAGCTGTTTTTT. This encodes CANTHGQRWRTGELFF.

This clonotype was counted ten times or more. The V and J genes are TRBV20-1 and TRBJ2-7; TRBD2 matches 8 bases. The germline gives CDR1 DFQATT, CDR2 SNEGSKA (reference sequence). Unmatched junction bases numbered 13, after V lost 5 bases and J lost 4 bases. The CDR3 is made up of 15 amino acids. The DNA for the CDR3 is TGCAGTGCTCCCATGGGAGAGCGGGGGAGTTACGAGCAGTACTTC. Translating gives CSAPMGERGSYEQYF.

Concerning this clonotype: This clone may be a read error of a much larger clone one base away. The J gene is TRBJ1-2, the V gene TRBV6-5; D gene ambiguous. The V gene's germline CDR1 is MNHEY and CDR2 SVGAGI. Trimming left V 4 bases short and J 5 bases short, with 23 bases between. This CDR3 region has 17 residues. The CDR3 DNA reads as TGTGCCAGCAGTTCGCCAGAGACAAGGCTAAAACCTTATGGCTACACCTTC. Translated, it gives CASSSPETRLKPYGYTF.

This clonotype was seen repeatedly, ten times or more. V and J are TRBV18 and TRBJ2-7; no firm D call. Between the trimmed V and J ends, which lost 2 bases and 2 bases, there was a span of 4 bases. The CDR3 extends over 12 amino acids. CDR1 is KGHSH, CDR2 LQKENI, per germline. CDR3 protein: CASSPDPYEQYF. The CDR3, as DNA: TGTGCCAGCTCACCAGACCCCTACGAGCAGTACTTC.

This clonotype was observed a handful of times. V usage is TRBV30 and J usage is TRBJ2-6; 12 bases map to TRBD2. Germline-derived CDR1 and CDR2 are GTSNPN and SVGIG (reference sequence). The length of the CDR3 is 19 residues. Trimming took 0 bases from V and 0 from J; bases not matched to a gene: 6. CDR3 nucleotide sequence: TGTGCCTGGAGTGTACTAGCGGGAGGACCAAGCTCTGGGGCCAACGTCCTGACTTTC. Translation gives CAWSVLAGGPSSGANVLTF.

In this sample, this clonotype turned up many times. This chain connects TRBV2 to TRBJ2-4, with D uncertain. This CDR3 has 11 residues. V was trimmed by 7 bases and J by 9 bases, leaving 10 bases between them. CDR1 SNHLY and CDR2 FYNNEI come from the germline V gene. The DNA for the CDR3 is TGTGCCAGCAACGGCCCCGCCATTCAGTACTTC. It specifies CASNGPAIQYF.

This clonotype was seen a few times. The chain uses TRBV7-9 and TRBJ1-5, with 7 bases fitting TRBD1. CDR3 length: 15 residues. Germline V gene data show CDR1 as SEHNR and CDR2 as FQNEAQ (reference sequence). V lost 5 bases, J lost 0 bases, and 4 bases stayed unmatched. In DNA form, the CDR3 reads TGTGCCAGCAGCCTTGGGACAGATAGCAATCAGCCCCAGCATTTT. It codes for CASSLGTDSNQPQHF.

This clonotype was counted many times. The chain couples TRBV10-3 to TRBJ2-5, with TRBD1 as a possible D gene (6 bases). Germline-derived CDR1 and CDR2 are ENHRY and SYGVKD. V lost 3 bases to trimming and J lost 2 bases, with 7 bases between them. The CDR3 length is 13 residues. The CDR3: CAISEGGQETQYF. CDR3 nucleotide sequence: TGTGCCATCAGTGAAGGGGGTCAAGAGACCCAGTACTTC.

This clonotype was observed a handful of times. The V gene is TRBV7-9, the J gene TRBJ1-4; 8 positions match TRBD1. After removal of 10 bases from V and 7 bases from J, the junction contained 17 bases not matched to a gene. CDR1 and CDR2 (germline): SEHNR, FQNEAQ (reference sequence). The CDR3 has 16 amino acids. Here the CDR3 DNA reads TGTGCCATCCCGGGACAGGCCTCAACAAGGAGTGAAAAACTGTTTTTT. Amino acids: CAIPGQASTRSEKLFF.

This clonotype appeared a few times. The V gene is TRBV20-1, the J gene TRBJ2-3; the match to TRBD2 covers 11 bases. The CDR3 has 15 residues. CDR1 and CDR2 from the germline V gene are DFQATT and SNEGSKA (reference sequence). With 6 bases clipped from V and 6 bases from J, the junction kept 11 bases outside the gene matches. CDR3 coding DNA: TGCAGTGCAGTACCAGGGACTAGCGGTGGGGATACGCAGTATTTT. This sequence encodes CSAVPGTSGGDTQYF.

With regard to this clonotype: Given the absence of the conserved phenylalanine or tryptophan at the CDR3 end, a read error is likely. The rearrangement joins TRBV7-2 to TRBJ1-1; D ambiguous. V was shortened by 5 bases and J by 1 base, with 20 bases between the two germline ends. This CDR3 region has 17 residues. From germline, CDR1 is SGHTA and CDR2 FQGNSA. The CDR3 here is CASSPEVAANRNTEAFL. CDR3 bases: TGTGCCAGCAGCCCCGAGGTAGCGGCCAACAGGAACACTGAAGCTTTCCTT.